This T cell receptor beta chain was found in a study of spatial heterogeneity in lung cancer. TCRdb independently ran MiXCR on the 5' RACE reads; one entry per CDR3 protein. This table holds around 89,000 distinct CDR3 sequences, about 12% found once. Germline-derived CDR1 and CDR2 are MNHEY and SVGAGI. Trimming removed 4 bases from V and 4 bases from J; junction bases left unmatched: 9. The CDR3 is 16 amino acids. Documented time point: sample taken at primary tumor resection. Unsorted whole RNA samples from tumor, nontumor lung or frozen PBMC were sequenced. The sequencing here drew on PBMCs, taken at surgery. The source of this sequence is a male donor with early-stage non-small cell lung cancer. The rearrangement uses TRBV6-5 and TRBJ2-3; 9 bases fit TRBD1. DNA for the CDR3: TGTGCCAGCAGTTTCACAGGGGGCGGAGGGCCAGATACGCAGTATTTT. Translating it yields CASSFTGGGGPDTQYF.